The 23 T cell receptor beta chains below come from one sample, sequenced in a study of Ad26.COV2.S vaccination and SARS-CoV-2 variants. Sequencing was performed with immunoSEQ multiplex PCR; in TCRdb, only in-frame clones are kept and a portion is missing. Among a few hundred thousand clones listed, 85% to 90% were seen once. Treatment described: some 20 received Ad26.COV2.S at low or high dose, single or two shots; 5 received placebo; per-sample allocation not given. At day 63 after the first vaccine or placebo injection, samples were drawn. The source material was peripheral blood, sampled in a trial of Ad26.COV2.S vaccine versus placebo. The receptors stem from a person aged 18-60 years who received the Ad26.COV2.S COVID-19 vaccine or a placebo.

The chain employs TRBV28 and TRBJ1-1; TRBD1 is a possible D gene (5 bases). V lost 1 base to trimming and J lost 3 bases, with 12 bases between them. Germline CDR1 reads MDHEN; CDR2 reads SYDVKM. This CDR3 comprises 15 residues. DNA for the CDR3: TGTGCCAGCAGTTTATCCTCGGACATATACACTGAAGCTTTCTTT. It codes for CASSLSSDIYTEAFF.

This chain uses TRBV7-2 with TRBJ1-6; no clear D gene. The CDR3 sequence is 14 residues long. V shed 1 base and J shed 9 bases, with 10 bases lying between them. Per the germline V gene, CDR1 is SGHTA and CDR2 is FQGNSA. The CDR3 sequence is CASSLVGVGSPLHF. In DNA, the CDR3 is TGTGCCAGCAGCTTAGTTGGTGTTGGTTCACCCCTCCACTTT.

This clone showed up just once. This chain joins TRBV29-1 and TRBJ2-3, with 10 positions matching TRBD2. The CDR3 contains 16 residues. Losses at the gene ends were 3 bases for V and 5 bases for J; bases not matched to a gene: 11. Looked up from germline, CDR1 is SQVTM and CDR2 is ANQGSEA. Written as DNA, the CDR3 is TGCAGCGTTGATGGGACGGGACTAGCGTTTGGAGATACGCAGTATTTT. Translating it yields CSVDGTGLAFGDTQYF.

The chain uses TRBV30 and TRBJ1-2; 10 bases are a match to TRBD1. Looked up from germline, CDR1 is GTSNPN and CDR2 is SVGIG (reference sequence). The CDR3 is 16 amino acids. V shed 6 bases and J 1 base; nucleotides not matched to a gene: 11. The CDR3 loop is CACYPGTGVFNYGYTF. The CDR3 DNA sequence: TGTGCCTGTTATCCGGGGACAGGGGTTTTTAACTATGGCTACACCTTC.

The genes are TRBV6-6 and TRBJ1-2; the match to TRBD1 covers 9 bases. J was trimmed by 8 bases and V by 0 bases; bases with no gene match: 1. The CDR3 spans 13 residues. CDR1 and CDR2 from the germline V gene are MNHNY and SVGAGI (reference sequence). The CDR3 spells CASSYSQGAGYTF. The CDR3 DNA sequence: TGTGCCAGCAGTTACTCACAGGGGGCAGGCTACACCTTC.

The CDR3 here is CASSPLTGIGKNIQYF. For the CDR3, the DNA is TGTGCCAGCAGCCCACTAACAGGGATCGGCAAAAACATTCAGTACTTC. The rearrangement uses TRBV9 and TRBJ2-4; tentatively, D is TRBD1 (6 bases). CDR3 length: 16 residues. Germline V gene data show CDR1 as SGDLS and CDR2 as YYNGEE. V lost 4 bases and J lost 3, with 17 bases in between.

The rearrangement links TRBV6-5 to TRBJ1-4, with 10 positions matching TRBD1. The CDR3 has 14 amino acids. After removal of 2 bases from V and 6 bases from J, the junction contained 0 bases not matched to a gene. Looked up from germline, CDR1 is MNHEY and CDR2 is SVGAGI. The CDR3 DNA sequence: TGTGCCAGCAGTTACGGGACAGGGGATGAAAAACTGTTTTTT. It yields the protein CASSYGTGDEKLFF.

J is TRBJ2-7 and V is TRBV4-3; perhaps TRBD1 as D (6 bases). This CDR3 is built from 14 residues. V dropped 0 bases and J dropped 3 bases, with 9 bases sitting between them. The germline V gene has CDR1 LGHNA and CDR2 YSLEER. In DNA form, the CDR3 reads TGCGCCAGCAGCCAAGATGGGGGCAGCTACGAGCAGTACTTC. This gives the protein CASSQDGGSYEQYF.

The rearrangement links TRBV6-4 to TRBJ2-6; D is possibly TRBD1 or TRBD2 (6 bases each). This CDR3 spans 18 amino acids. V lost 6 bases and J lost 4, with 22 bases in between. CDR1 and CDR2 from the germline V gene are MRHNA and SNTAGT. CDR3 coding DNA: TGTGCCAGCAGGAGCGGGCAGGGGACGAAAGGGGGGGCCAACGTCCTGACTTTC. This codes for CASRSGQGTKGGANVLTF.

This clone was seen only once. The chain couples TRBV2 to TRBJ2-7; 10 bases agree with TRBD1. Per the germline V gene, CDR1 is SNHLY and CDR2 is FYNNEI. The CDR3 loop spans 15 amino acids. V gave up 8 bases and J gave up 1 base; unmatched junction bases: 8. The CDR3 sequence is CASETGGQGSYEQYF. The CDR3 coding sequence is TGTGCCAGCGAGACCGGGGGACAGGGGTCCTACGAGCAGTACTTC.

J is TRBJ2-1 and V is TRBV5-5; D perhaps matches TRBD1 (6 bases). Germline loops: CDR1 SGHKS, CDR2 YYEKEE (reference sequence). Trimming shortened V by 4 bases and J by 9 bases, and 20 bases separated the two germline ends. CDR3 length: 15 residues. Here the CDR3 DNA reads TGTGCCAGCAGCCTTATACAGGGTCCCTCTCCTGAGCAGTTCTTC. Its translation is CASSLIQGPSPEQFF.

This chain links TRBV11-2 with TRBJ1-2, with TRBD1 identical over 7 bases. The CDR3 has 15 amino acids. The germline V gene has CDR1 SGHAT and CDR2 FQNNGV. V lost 1 base and J lost 3; bases outside the gene matches: 5. The DNA for the CDR3 is TGTGCCAGCAGCTTAGCGGGACAGCCTTACTATGGCTACACCTTC. Amino acid sequence: CASSLAGQPYYGYTF.

This clone was observed a single time. The rearrangement joins TRBV30 to TRBJ2-2, with D perhaps given as TRBD1 or TRBD2 (6 bases each). The CDR3 covers 13 residues. Germline V gives CDR1 GTSNPN, CDR2 SVGIG (reference sequence). V lost 5 bases and J 6 bases, leaving 13 bases between the germline ends. In nucleotides, the CDR3 is TGTGCCTGGGGAGGGGGTTCGGCCGGGGAGCTGTTTTTT. It translates to CAWGGGSAGELFF. The full variable domain, rest sourced from reference TRBV30 and TRBJ2-2, is SQTIHQWPATLVQPVGSPLSLECTVEGTSNPNLYWYRQAAGRGLQLLFYSVGIGQISSEVPQNLSASRPQDRQFILSSKKLLLSDSGFYLCAWGGGSAGELFFGEGSRLTVL.

The rearrangement links TRBV28 to TRBJ1-2; D might be TRBD1 (5 bases). The CDR3 totals 14 residues. V was trimmed by 2 bases and J by 3 bases, leaving 10 bases between them. The germline V gene encodes CDR1 MDHEN and CDR2 SYDVKM. CDR3 region: CASSLVGTDYGYTF. CDR3 bases: TGTGCCAGCAGTTTAGTCGGGACGGACTATGGCTACACCTTC.

As regards this clone: Other DNA sequences in the same sample also yield this CDR3. V usage is TRBV30 and J usage is TRBJ1-2, with 7 bases fitting TRBD1. J lost 2 bases, V lost 0 bases, and 3 bases had no gene match. The germline gives CDR1 GTSNPN, CDR2 SVGIG (reference sequence). The CDR3 is 14 residues long. This CDR3 is CAWSVTGTNYGYTF. As DNA, the CDR3 is TGTGCCTGGAGTGTGACAGGGACGAACTATGGCTACACCTTC.

This chain uses TRBV30 with TRBJ1-1; no firm D call. This CDR3 region has 11 residues. Germline assignment: CDR1 GTSNPN and CDR2 SVGIG (reference sequence). V lost 3 bases and J 3 bases, leaving 5 bases between the germline ends. CDR3 residues: CAWRDHTEAFF. For the CDR3, the DNA is TGTGCCTGGAGAGACCACACTGAAGCTTTCTTT.

The CDR3 spells CASREQGGGNQPQHF. The CDR3 region has the DNA TGTGCCAGCAGGGAACAGGGAGGAGGCAATCAGCCCCAGCATTTT. The chain joins TRBV28 to TRBJ1-5; the D gene is possibly TRBD1 (6 bases). The V gene's germline CDR1 is MDHEN and CDR2 SYDVKM. The ends were cut back, 6 bases at V and 2 bases at J, with 14 bases in the middle. CDR3 size: 15 residues.

The gene calls are TRBV5-6 and TRBJ2-3; D possibly corresponds to TRBD2 (6 bases). The CDR3 is made up of 17 amino acids. V was clipped by 7 bases and J by 3 bases, with 24 bases between them. Germline loops: CDR1 SGHDT, CDR2 YYEEEE. The CDR3 loop is CASSAEGLGGRTDTQYF. The DNA for the CDR3 is TGTGCCAGCTCCGCCGAGGGATTGGGGGGAAGGACAGATACGCAGTATTTT. Variable domain in full (rest from reference TRBV5-6 and TRBJ2-3): DAGVTQSPTHLIKTRGQQVTLRCSPKSGHDTVSWYQQALGQGPQFIFQYYEEEERQRGNFPDRFSGHQFPNYSSELNVNALLLGDSALYLCASSAEGLGGRTDTQYFGPGTRLTVL.

The chain is built from TRBV4-1 and TRBJ1-5; the D is unclear. The CDR3 has 15 residues. The V gene lost 3 bases and the J gene lost 3 bases, with 12 bases spanning the gap. CDR1 and CDR2 from the germline V gene are MGHRA and YSYEKL. This CDR3 is CASSHPEQINQPQHF. DNA of the CDR3: TGCGCCAGCAGCCACCCCGAACAGATCAATCAGCCCCAGCATTTT.

This clone was seen only a few times. The chain uses TRBV6-6 and TRBJ1-5; 8 bases map to TRBD1. J lost 7 bases, V lost 0 bases, and 5 bases had no gene match. Germline V gives CDR1 MNHNY, CDR2 SVGAGI (reference sequence). This CDR3 is 15 amino acids long. The CDR3 DNA is TGTGCCAGCAGTTACTCAGCAGGGGGCCAGCAGCCCCAGCATTTT. It translates to CASSYSAGGQQPQHF.

The chain recombines TRBV9 with TRBJ2-3; no clear D gene. The length of the CDR3 is 14 residues. V dropped 1 base and J dropped 5 bases, with 11 bases sitting between them. Germline loops: CDR1 SGDLS, CDR2 YYNGEE. The CDR3, as DNA: TGTGCCAGCAGCGTAAGTGGGATTAAAGATACGCAGTATTTT. Translating gives CASSVSGIKDTQYF.

This chain connects TRBV5-4 to TRBJ2-3, with D possibly being TRBD2 (6 bases). This CDR3 is 14 amino acids long. V was clipped by 4 bases and J by 6 bases, with 15 bases between them. From germline, CDR1 is SGHNT and CDR2 YYREEE (reference sequence). This chain's CDR3 is CASSTPTGVDTQYF. The CDR3 coding sequence is TGTGCCAGCAGCACCCCGACGGGGGTGGATACGCAGTATTTT. Full variable domain (outside the CDR3, taken from reference TRBV5-4 and TRBJ2-3): ETGVTQSPTHLIKTRGQQVTLRCSSQSGHNTVSWYQQALGQGPQFIFQYYREEENGRGNFPPRFSGLQFPNYSSELNVNALELDDSALYLCASSTPTGVDTQYFGPGTRLTVL.

The genes are TRBV7-3 and TRBJ2-1; 7 nucleotides line up with TRBD1. V lost 4 bases and J lost 4; bases outside the gene matches: 7. The CDR3 covers 15 residues. CDR1 is SGHTA, CDR2 FQGTGA, per germline. The CDR3 is CASSSRGGGYNEQFF. The CDR3 nucleotides are TGTGCCAGCAGCTCTCGAGGGGGCGGTTACAATGAGCAGTTCTTC.